These 32 T cell receptor beta chains originate from one sample sequenced in a study of blood T cell repertoires in COVID-19. Method: immunoSEQ multiplex PCR; TCRdb's copy keeps in-frame clones and lacks some. This repertoire shows a few hundred thousand clones, about 85% found once; its top ten account for around 1%. Sequencing was performed on peripheral blood. The receptor source for this set is a human donor with COVID-19, enrolled during active disease. The donor label of this sample is uncertain.

This chain joins TRBV28 and TRBJ2-1, with D possibly TRBD1 on 5 matching bases. V gave up 1 base and J gave up 0 bases, with 10 bases separating them. The germline V gene has CDR1 MDHEN and CDR2 SYDVKM. The CDR3 extends over 16 amino acids. CDR3 in DNA: TGTGCCAGCAGTTTATCGGACATACTCTCCTACAATGAGCAGTTCTTC. Translation: CASSLSDILSYNEQFF.

The chain combines TRBV18 with TRBJ1-2, with D perhaps matching TRBD1 (5 bases). Germline V gene lookup returns CDR1 KGHSH and CDR2 LQKENI. The CDR3 runs to 17 residues. The V end was cut by 3 bases, the J end by 5 bases, with 22 bases between. The CDR3 protein is CASSPQEQAVSKYGYTF. The CDR3 bases are TGTGCCAGCTCACCCCAGGAACAGGCTGTTTCCAAATATGGCTACACCTTC.

The chain uses TRBV9 and TRBJ2-3; 8 positions match TRBD2. CDR1 is SGDLS and CDR2 is YYNGEE in the germline V gene. The length of the CDR3 is 16 residues. V dropped 4 bases and J dropped 6; count of bases not matched to a gene: 13. CDR3 loop: CASSTQTSGNVDTQYF. Written as DNA, the CDR3 is TGTGCCAGCAGCACCCAAACTAGCGGCAACGTCGATACGCAGTATTTT.

The chain combines TRBV19 with TRBJ1-1; 8 positions agree with TRBD1. V dropped 1 base and J dropped 0; count of bases not matched to a gene: 10. CDR3 length: 18 residues. CDR1 is LNHDA and CDR2 is SQIVND in the germline V gene (reference sequence). CDR3 region: CASSIAAGGAGVNTEAFF. For the CDR3, the DNA is TGTGCCAGTAGTATAGCGGCAGGGGGCGCCGGGGTGAACACTGAAGCTTTCTTT.

The chain links TRBV5-6 to TRBJ1-5; D remains unclear. V was shortened by 2 bases and J by 6 bases, with 6 bases between the two germline ends. Germline V gene sequence: CDR1 SGHDT, CDR2 YYEEEE. The CDR3 spans 12 residues. CDR3 residues: CASSFGGQPQHF. DNA for the CDR3: TGTGCCAGCAGCTTTGGCGGTCAGCCCCAGCATTTT. Drawing the rest from reference TRBV5-6 and TRBJ1-5, the complete variable domain is DAGVTQSPTHLIKTRGQQVTLRCSPKSGHDTVSWYQQALGQGPQFIFQYYEEEERQRGNFPDRFSGHQFPNYSSELNVNALLLGDSALYLCASSFGGQPQHFGDGTRLSIL.

V gene TRBV10-2 combines with J gene TRBJ2-7, with 7 nucleotides matching TRBD1. CDR1 and CDR2 from the germline V gene are WSHSY and SAAADI. V shed 3 bases and J 6 bases; nucleotides not matched to a gene: 5. The CDR3 runs 13 residues. The CDR3 DNA is TGCGCCAGCAGTGATCCACAGGGGAGCGAGCAGTACTTC. Translation: CASSDPQGSEQYF.

The V gene is TRBV9, the J gene TRBJ1-4, with 8 positions matching TRBD1. Germline lookup yields CDR1 SGDLS and CDR2 YYNGEE. The CDR3 has 15 residues. V lost 4 bases to trimming and J lost 7 bases; unmatched junction nucleotides: 9. The CDR3, as DNA: TGTGCCAGCAGCATCGGACAGGGAAATGGTGAAAAACTGTTTTTT. This translates into CASSIGQGNGEKLFF.

A few counts support this clone. The chain uses TRBV3-1 (or the pseudogene TRBV3-2) and TRBJ1-2; TRBD1 is a possible D gene (6 bases). This CDR3 is 13 amino acids long. CDR1 LGHDT and CDR2 YNNKEL come from the germline V gene (reference sequence). Deletions cut 4 bases from V and 4 bases from J, with 10 bases between. CDR3 coding DNA: TGTGCCAGCAGCCCGGGACACTCCTATGGCTACACCTTC. Translation gives CASSPGHSYGYTF.

J is TRBJ1-3 and V is TRBV4-3, with D possibly matching TRBD1 (6 bases). Trimming shortened V by 1 base and J by 4 bases, and 11 bases separated the two germline ends. Germline CDR1 LGHNA, CDR2 YSLEER. CDR3 length: 15 amino acids. In DNA form, the CDR3 reads TGCGCCAGCAGCCAAGCGGGGGGCCCGGGAAACACCATATATTTT. Protein product: CASSQAGGPGNTIYF.

The V call is TRBV6-5, the J call TRBJ2-1; D might be TRBD2 (5 bases). The CDR3 covers 15 residues. Germline assignment: CDR1 MNHEY and CDR2 SVGAGI. The V end was cut by 5 bases, the J end by 0 bases, with 11 bases between. The CDR3 sequence is CASSRGSVSYNEQFF. The CDR3 DNA is TGTGCCAGCAGTCGCGGGTCCGTCTCCTACAATGAGCAGTTCTTC.

The chain carries TRBV19 and TRBJ2-1; 11 nucleotides line up with TRBD2. From germline, CDR1 is LNHDA and CDR2 SQIVND (reference sequence). This CDR3 has 15 residues. V was pared by 3 bases and J by 2 bases, with 0 bases of the junction left unmatched. The CDR3 region is CASSMTSGAYNEQFF. In DNA, the CDR3 is TGTGCCAGTAGTATGACTAGCGGGGCCTACAATGAGCAGTTCTTC.

V gene TRBV5-1 combines with J gene TRBJ1-5; 7 bases are shared with TRBD1. Germline trimming cut 0 bases from V and 7 bases from J; bases unmatched to any gene: 7. Germline V gene lookup returns CDR1 SGHRS and CDR2 YFSETQ. The CDR3 consists of 15 residues. The CDR3 region has the DNA TGCGCCAGCAGCTTGGCGGGGACAGTAGAACAGCCCCAGCATTTT. Encoded protein: CASSLAGTVEQPQHF.

This chain connects TRBV7-9 to TRBJ1-4; 7 bases are shared with TRBD1. Germline V lookup: CDR1 SEHNR, CDR2 FQNEAQ (reference sequence). This CDR3 has 14 residues. V gave up 5 bases and J gave up 13 bases; unmatched junction bases: 13. The DNA for the CDR3 is TGTGCCAGCAGCGCGGGACAGCCCGAAGGGGGACTGTTTTTT. Its protein is CASSAGQPEGGLFF.

There are a few counts of this clone. The J gene is TRBJ1-2, the V gene TRBV19, with TRBD1 identical over 10 bases. The CDR3 loop spans 15 amino acids. V lost 5 bases, J lost 8 bases, and 11 bases stayed unmatched. Germline V gene sequence: CDR1 LNHDA, CDR2 SQIVND (reference sequence). CDR3 sequence: CASSPSTGGVGGYTF. The CDR3 nucleotides read TGTGCCAGTAGTCCCTCGACAGGGGGCGTGGGGGGCTACACCTTC.

The J gene is TRBJ2-3, the V gene TRBV6-6, with TRBD2 identical over 7 bases. Germline V CDR1 and CDR2: MNHNY, SVGAGI (reference sequence). The CDR3 totals 15 residues. The junction had 13 bases not matched to a gene; V was cut back by 9 bases and J by 4 bases. CDR3 DNA: TGTGCCAGTGGGGTGGGGCGGGAGATAGCAGATACGCAGTATTTT. This translates into CASGVGREIADTQYF.

The genes are TRBV2 and TRBJ1-5; 8 bases are a match to TRBD1. Trimming cost V 8 bases and J 2 bases; bases outside gene matches: 8. Germline V gene sequence: CDR1 SNHLY, CDR2 FYNNEI. CDR3 length: 15 amino acids. CDR3 nucleotide sequence: TGTGCCAGCCGGGACAGGTGGGGCGGCAATCAGCCCCAGCATTTT. Amino acids: CASRDRWGGNQPQHF.

CDR3 in DNA: TGCGCCAGCAATCGCGATGCGACAGGGGGTACTAATGAAAAACTGTTTTTT. Protein sequence: CASNRDATGGTNEKLFF. The J gene is TRBJ1-4, the V gene TRBV4-1; 9 bases map to TRBD1. The CDR3 covers 17 residues. The germline V gene has CDR1 MGHRA and CDR2 YSYEKL. V lost 7 bases and J lost 2; bases outside the gene matches: 11.

As to this clone: One end of the junction fails to match germline, which may point to a read error. This chain links TRBV7-7 with TRBJ2-1, with 9 positions matching TRBD2. This CDR3 is 14 amino acids long. The germline CDR1 and CDR2 sequences are SSHAT and FNYEAQ (reference sequence). In DNA form, the CDR3 reads TGTGCTAGCAGCTTTAGCGGGAGTAATAATGAGCAGTTCTTC. As protein: CASSFSGSNNEQFF.

V and J are TRBV28 and TRBJ1-5, with D possibly being TRBD1 (6 bases). The CDR3 runs 15 residues. The germline CDR1 and CDR2 sequences are MDHEN and SYDVKM. V shed 6 bases and J shed 6 bases, with 18 bases lying between them. CDR3 loop: CASRQTPLGGQPQHF. DNA for the CDR3: TGTGCCAGCAGACAGACTCCTTTAGGGGGTCAGCCCCAGCATTTT.

This CDR3 reads CASSPRPGPGELFF. Here the CDR3 DNA reads TGTGCCAGCTCACCGAGACCAGGGCCCGGGGAGCTGTTTTTT. The rearrangement uses TRBV18 and TRBJ2-2; the D gene is possibly TRBD1 (5 bases). This CDR3 spans 14 amino acids. Germline lookup yields CDR1 KGHSH and CDR2 LQKENI. V was shortened by 3 bases and J by 6 bases, with 11 bases between the two germline ends.

The chain links TRBV4-3 to TRBJ1-3; D not certain. Germline V gene data show CDR1 as LGHNA and CDR2 as YSLEER. The ends were cut back, 1 base at V and 2 bases at J, with 12 bases in the middle. This CDR3 contains 16 residues. Here the CDR3 reads CASSQVLGTAGNTIYF. In nucleotides, the CDR3 is TGCGCCAGCAGCCAAGTTCTCGGTACCGCTGGAAACACCATATATTTT.

This rearrangement joins TRBV7-8 to TRBJ2-7, with 10 bases matching TRBD1. The CDR3 length is 15 residues. V dropped 3 bases and J dropped 6; count of bases not matched to a gene: 8. The germline CDR1 and CDR2 sequences are SGHVS and FQNEAQ. The CDR3 loop reads CASSFRRDRGSEQYF. CDR3 DNA: TGTGCCAGCAGCTTCCGCCGGGACAGGGGCTCCGAGCAGTACTTC.

This clone has a handful of counts. The rearrangement uses TRBV4-1 and TRBJ2-1; D possibly corresponds to TRBD2 (6 bases). The germline V gene encodes CDR1 MGHRA and CDR2 YSYEKL. The CDR3 contains 16 residues. The ends were cut back, 1 base at V and 6 bases at J, with 16 bases in the middle. The CDR3: CASSQVGLAHSNEQFF. Here the CDR3 DNA reads TGCGCCAGCAGCCAAGTAGGCCTAGCGCACTCCAATGAGCAGTTCTTC.

CDR3: CASSQRTPTSGSPGGTDTQYF. CDR3 nucleotides: TGTGCCAGCAGCCAGCGCACCCCGACTAGCGGGAGCCCGGGGGGCACAGATACGCAGTATTTT. The genes are TRBV3-1 (or the pseudogene TRBV3-2) and TRBJ2-3; TRBD2 matches 12 bases. The CDR3 is 21 amino acids. The V gene end was trimmed by 3 bases and the J gene end by 1 base; junction bases not matched to a gene: 17. Germline CDR1 reads LGHDT; CDR2 reads YNNKEL (reference sequence).

This chain joins TRBV27 and TRBJ1-5; 7 bases align to TRBD1. The germline V gene has CDR1 MNHEY and CDR2 SMNVEV (reference sequence). V shed 3 bases, J shed 4 bases, and the junction held 6 bases outside the gene matches. The CDR3 has 15 residues. CDR3: CASSFQGVENQPQHF. In DNA form, the CDR3 reads TGTGCCAGCAGTTTTCAGGGGGTCGAGAATCAGCCCCAGCATTTT.

The chain uses TRBV7-2 and TRBJ2-1, with 7 bases aligning to TRBD2. This CDR3 region has 15 residues. V lost 5 bases, J lost 7 bases, and 11 bases stayed unmatched. The V gene's germline CDR1 is SGHTA and CDR2 FQGNSA. The CDR3 sequence: CASSHIPGTTNEQFF. The CDR3 region has the DNA TGTGCCAGCAGCCACATACCCGGGACTACAAATGAGCAGTTCTTC.

A note on this clone: One end of the junction fails to match germline, which may point to a read error. The V gene is TRBV28, the J gene TRBJ2-5; D is perhaps TRBD2 (6 bases). This CDR3 is 16 amino acids long. Germline V gene lookup returns CDR1 MDHEN and CDR2 SYDVKM. CDR3 DNA sequence: TGTGCCAGCAGTTTAGCCGGGGACTCGAAACAAGGGACCCAGTACTTC. Translation gives CASSLAGDSKQGTQYF.

This clone was seen only a few times. The chain recombines TRBV6-6 with TRBJ2-7; maybe TRBD1 (6 bases). Germline CDR1 and CDR2: MNHNY and SVGAGI (reference sequence). V dropped 2 bases and J dropped 6 bases, with 8 bases sitting between them. The CDR3 has 12 residues. The CDR3 DNA reads as TGTGCCAGCAGTTACACAGGGCTCGAGCAGTACTTC. It encodes CASSYTGLEQYF.

This CDR3 is CASSPAGRNTGELFF. Here the CDR3 DNA reads TGTGCCAGCAGCCCCGCGGGACGGAACACCGGGGAGCTGTTTTTT. This rearrangement joins TRBV28 to TRBJ2-2, with a weak D call TRBD2 (6 bases). The germline gives CDR1 MDHEN, CDR2 SYDVKM. Trimming shortened V by 6 bases and J by 1 base, and 12 bases separated the two germline ends. The CDR3 loop spans 15 amino acids.

The V gene is TRBV12-3 or TRBV12-4, the J gene TRBJ1-1, with 7 positions matching TRBD1. J lost 4 bases, V lost 5 bases, and 4 bases had no gene match. The CDR3 is 13 amino acids. The CDR3 spells CASSPDRATEAFF. The CDR3 coding sequence is TGTGCCAGCAGTCCAGACAGGGCCACTGAAGCTTTCTTT.

This chain uses TRBV7-9 with TRBJ2-7; a weak D match, TRBD1 (6 bases). CDR1 is SEHNR and CDR2 is FQNEAQ in the germline V gene (reference sequence). The CDR3 is 13 residues long. Between the trimmed V and J ends, which lost 4 bases and 5 bases, there was a span of 12 bases. CDR3 sequence: CASSSYRVHEQYF. The CDR3 coding sequence is TGTGCCAGCAGCTCATACAGGGTACACGAGCAGTACTTC.

The CDR3 is CASTTGGYNSPLHF. The CDR3 DNA reads as TGTGCCAGCACTACAGGGGGATATAATTCACCCCTCCACTTT. The rearrangement links TRBV25-1 to TRBJ1-6; 8 bases are a match to TRBD1. Germline V CDR1 and CDR2: MGHDK, SYGVNS. V shed 7 bases, J shed 4 bases, and the junction held 3 bases outside the gene matches. The CDR3 has 14 amino acids.